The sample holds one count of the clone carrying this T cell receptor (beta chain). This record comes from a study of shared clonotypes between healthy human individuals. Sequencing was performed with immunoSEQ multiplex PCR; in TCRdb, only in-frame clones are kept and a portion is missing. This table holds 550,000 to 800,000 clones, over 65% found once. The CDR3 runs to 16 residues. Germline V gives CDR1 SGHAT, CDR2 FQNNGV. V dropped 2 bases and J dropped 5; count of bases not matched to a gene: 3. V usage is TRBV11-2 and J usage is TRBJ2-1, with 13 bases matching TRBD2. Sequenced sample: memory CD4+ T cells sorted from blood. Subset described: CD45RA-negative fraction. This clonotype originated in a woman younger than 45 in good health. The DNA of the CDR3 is TGTGCCAGCAGCTTAAGGACTAGCGGGAGAAACAATGAGCAGTTCTTC. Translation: CASSLRTSGRNNEQFF.